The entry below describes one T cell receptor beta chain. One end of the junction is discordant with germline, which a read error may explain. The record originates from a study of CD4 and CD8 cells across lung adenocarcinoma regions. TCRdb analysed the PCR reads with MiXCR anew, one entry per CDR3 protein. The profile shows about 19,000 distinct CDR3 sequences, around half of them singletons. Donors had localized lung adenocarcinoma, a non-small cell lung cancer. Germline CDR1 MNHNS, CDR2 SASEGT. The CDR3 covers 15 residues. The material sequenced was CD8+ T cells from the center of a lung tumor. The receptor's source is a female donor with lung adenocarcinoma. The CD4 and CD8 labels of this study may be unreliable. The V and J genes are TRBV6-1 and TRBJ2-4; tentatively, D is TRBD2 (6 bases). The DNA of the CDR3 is TGTGCCAGCGGTGCGGGGCGGAGGACCAAAAACACGCAGTATTTC. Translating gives CASGAGRRTKNTQYF.